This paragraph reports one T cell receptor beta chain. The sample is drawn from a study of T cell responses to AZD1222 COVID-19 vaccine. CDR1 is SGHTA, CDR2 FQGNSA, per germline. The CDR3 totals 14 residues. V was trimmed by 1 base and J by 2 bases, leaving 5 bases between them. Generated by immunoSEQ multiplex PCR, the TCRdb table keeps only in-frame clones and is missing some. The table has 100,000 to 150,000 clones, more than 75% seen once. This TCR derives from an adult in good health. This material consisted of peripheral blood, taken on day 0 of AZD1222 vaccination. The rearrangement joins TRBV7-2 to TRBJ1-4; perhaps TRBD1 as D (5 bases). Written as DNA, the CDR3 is TGTGCCAGCAGCTTAGGGGGGACTAATGAAAAACTGTTTTTT. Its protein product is CASSLGGTNEKLFF.